This TCR beta chain was documented in a study of response to subunit inactivated influenza vaccine. Study-wide results and limits: Every seasonal influenza vaccination brings in few new T cells, the authors suggested.

Trimming shortened V by 0 bases and J by 0 bases, and 12 bases separated the two germline ends. The CDR3 has 16 amino acids. Germline V gives CDR1 GTSNPN, CDR2 SVGIG (reference sequence). TCRdb recomputed calls from the RT-PCR reads with MiXCR, one row per CDR3 protein. The data contain hundreds of thousands of distinct CDR3 sequences, less than 10% of them seen just once; the ten biggest clones take up over 10%. This clonotype came up many times. Its specificity is not known. The J gene is TRBJ1-5, the V gene TRBV30, with a possible D match to TRBD1 (5 bases). The source is a man aged 50-75 years who received an inactivated influenza vaccine. This sample comprised PBMCs from blood, obtained less than 30 months after vaccination. The CDR3 coding sequence is TGTGCCTGGAGTGTAGGGGTCAGCGTTAGCAATCAGCCCCAGCATTTT. It specifies CAWSVGVSVSNQPQHF.